These T cell receptor beta chains were read from a single sample in a study of CD8 T cells in ankylosing spondylitis. TCRdb re-called the 5' RACE reads through MiXCR, storing one row per CDR3 protein. The table includes 150,000 or so distinct CDR3 sequences, around 17% detected once. Sequenced material: blood, either unsorted or a sorted T cell fraction (not recorded which). These receptors all come from a male donor with ankylosing spondylitis or in good health (not recorded which). Each CDR3 is given with its conserved first and last residue. The order of the fields is D gene, CDR3 length, clone size, V gene, J gene, CDR3 DNA, CDR3 protein. A D gene is named only where the DNA matches it firmly. Expanded clones are given a class, and other clones once, few, many or no size at all.

D: TRBD2
length: 12
size: many
V: TRBV5-1
J: TRBJ2-1
DNA: TGCGCCAGCAGCTTTAACGGGAGGGTAAAGTTCTTC
CDR3: CASSFNGRVKFF

D: TRBD1
length: 17
size: NA
V: TRBV23-1
J: TRBJ2-2
DNA: TGCGCCAGCAGTCAATTATTCAGGGGGCTAGGCACCGGGGAGCTGTTTTTT
CDR3: CASSQLFRGLGTGELFF

D: NA
length: 12
size: many
V: TRBV29-1
J: TRBJ2-5
DNA: TGCAGCGTTATCGGAGTAGGGGAGACCCAGTACTTC
CDR3: CSVIGVGETQYF

D: NA
length: 16
size: few
V: TRBV10-1
J: TRBJ2-3
DNA: TGCGCCAGCAGTAAACTCCCGGGATCCGGCCCAGATACGCAGTATTTT
CDR3: CASSKLPGSGPDTQYF

D: TRBD2
length: 14
size: few
V: TRBV12-3/TRBV12-4
J: TRBJ2-1
DNA: TGTGCCAGCATTCCGGGACTAGCCCTTGGTGAGCAGTTCTTC
CDR3: CASIPGLALGEQFF

D: TRBD2
length: 15
size: once
V: TRBV7-9
J: TRBJ2-7
DNA: TGTGCCAGCAGCTTAGAGGGAGGGCTTGCTTACGAGCAGTACTTC
CDR3: CASSLEGGLAYEQYF

D: TRBD1
length: 14
size: NA
V: TRBV12-5
J: TRBJ1-1
DNA: TGTGCTAGTGGTTTGGAAGGGGGCGTCACTGAAGCTTTCTTT
CDR3: CASGLEGGVTEAFF

D: NA
length: 13
size: NA
V: TRBV20-1
J: TRBJ1-1
DNA: TGCAGTGCCAGCGGGGTCATGAACACTGAAGCTTTCTTT
CDR3: CSASGVMNTEAFF

D: NA
length: 15
size: once
V: TRBV28
J: TRBJ2-6
DNA: TGTGCCAGCAGTCCAGGACTCTCTGGGGCCAACGTCCTGACTTTC
CDR3: CASSPGLSGANVLTF

D: TRBD2
length: 14
size: NA
V: TRBV6-6
J: TRBJ2-2
DNA: TGTGCCAGCCTGCGACTAGCTTGGACCGGGGAGCTGTTTTTT
CDR3: CASLRLAWTGELFF

D: TRBD2
length: 15
size: few
V: TRBV29-1
J: TRBJ2-1
DNA: TGCAGCGTTGAAGGGCAGCGGGAGGGTTGGGATGAGCAGTTCTTC
CDR3: CSVEGQREGWDEQFF

D: NA
length: 17
size: NA
V: TRBV11-2
J: TRBJ2-6
DNA: TGTGCCAGCAGCTTAGACAGGTTGTACTCTGGGGCCAACGTCCTGACTTTC
CDR3: CASSLDRLYSGANVLTF

D: NA
length: 13
size: few
V: TRBV19
J: TRBJ1-2
DNA: TGTGCCAGTAGTACCGGGGGGGTCTATGGCTACACCTTC
CDR3: CASSTGGVYGYTF

D: NA
length: 12
size: many
V: TRBV9
J: TRBJ2-5
DNA: TGTGCCAGCAGCGGGGGTTCGGAGACCCAGTACTTC
CDR3: CASSGGSETQYF

D: TRBD2
length: 16
size: many
V: TRBV7-2
J: TRBJ2-7
DNA: TGTGCCAGCAGCTCTTGGGGGCTAGCGGGAGGCTACGAGCAGTACTTC
CDR3: CASSSWGLAGGYEQYF

D: TRBD1
length: 14
size: few
V: TRBV18
J: TRBJ1-1
DNA: TGTGCCAGCTCACGACGGGACAGCCCCCTTGAAGCTTTCTTT
CDR3: CASSRRDSPLEAFF

D: NA
length: 13
size: few
V: TRBV3-1
J: TRBJ2-3
DNA: TGTGCCAGCAGCCAAGATTTGGGGATTACGCAGTATTTT
CDR3: CASSQDLGITQYF

D: NA
length: 13
size: few
V: TRBV7-1
J: TRBJ1-1
DNA: TGTGCCAGCAGCTCCTCCGCGCAGACTGAAGCTTTCTTT
CDR3: CASSSSAQTEAFF

D: NA
length: 15
size: many
V: TRBV28
J: TRBJ2-3
DNA: TGTGCCAGCAAAGGTTGGGCAGGGCCCACAGATACGCAGTATTTT
CDR3: CASKGWAGPTDTQYF

D: TRBD1
length: 13
size: NA
V: TRBV29-1
J: TRBJ2-5
DNA: TGCAGCTCAAGACAGGGTAGGGTGGAGACCCAGTACTTC
CDR3: CSSRQGRVETQYF

D: NA
length: 15
size: many
V: TRBV5-1
J: TRBJ2-2
DNA: TGCGCCAGCAGCCGTAGCGGAGACCCCACCGGGGAGCTGTTTTTT
CDR3: CASSRSGDPTGELFF

D: TRBD1
length: 15
size: NA
V: TRBV12-3/TRBV12-4
J: TRBJ2-5
DNA: TGTGCCAGCAGTCCCGGGACAGGGGCCGGGGGGACCCAGTACTTC
CDR3: CASSPGTGAGGTQYF

D: NA
length: 15
size: few
V: TRBV11-2
J: TRBJ2-3
DNA: TGTGCCAGCAGCTTAGTCGCGGGGTTCACAGATACGCAGTATTTT
CDR3: CASSLVAGFTDTQYF

D: TRBD2
length: 18
size: few
V: TRBV13
J: TRBJ2-6
DNA: TGTGCCAGCAGTTCACTAGCGGGAGTTTCTGCCGGGGCCAACGTCCTGACTTTC
CDR3: CASSSLAGVSAGANVLTF

D: NA
length: 15
size: NA
V: TRBV7-8
J: TRBJ2-2
DNA: TGTGCCAGCAGCGCCCCCGGGACTTGGACCGGGGAGCTGTTTTTT
CDR3: CASSAPGTWTGELFF

D: NA
length: 13
size: many
V: TRBV24-1
J: TRBJ2-3
DNA: TGTGCCACCAGTGATTTTAGTACAGATACGCAGTATTTT
CDR3: CATSDFSTDTQYF

D: NA
length: 14
size: few
V: TRBV19
J: TRBJ2-1
DNA: TGTGCCAGTAGCGACCACAGGGCCCTCAATGAGCAGTTCTTC
CDR3: CASSDHRALNEQFF

D: NA
length: 13
size: many
V: TRBV29-1
J: TRBJ1-5
DNA: TGCAGCGTTGGAATTAACGTTAATCAGCCCCAGCATTTT
CDR3: CSVGINVNQPQHF

D: NA
length: 15
size: NA
V: TRBV5-1
J: TRBJ1-4
DNA: TGCGCCAGCAGCTTCCGGACAGAACTTAATGAAAAACTGTTTTTT
CDR3: CASSFRTELNEKLFF

D: TRBD1
length: 14
size: many
V: TRBV29-1
J: TRBJ1-3
DNA: TGCAGCGTTAGAGGCCGACAGGGTGAAAACACCATATATTTT
CDR3: CSVRGRQGENTIYF

D: TRBD2
length: 15
size: NA
V: TRBV5-1
J: TRBJ2-2
DNA: TGCGCCAGCACCTCATCAGCGGGAGTTACCGGGGAGCTGTTTTTT
CDR3: CASTSSAGVTGELFF

D: NA
length: 12
size: many
V: TRBV20-1
J: TRBJ1-1
DNA: TGCAGTGCTAGAGTTCCGGGGGATGAAGCTTTCTTT
CDR3: CSARVPGDEAFF

D: NA
length: 15
size: few
V: TRBV24-1
J: TRBJ2-2
DNA: TGTGCCACCAGTGATCTCGGGAGAGAAACCGGGGAGCTGTTTTTT
CDR3: CATSDLGRETGELFF

D: TRBD1
length: 16
size: few
V: TRBV6-2/TRBV6-3
J: TRBJ2-1
DNA: TGTGCCAGCAGTTGGGGACAGGGGGGCTCCTACAATGAGCAGTTCTTC
CDR3: CASSWGQGGSYNEQFF

D: NA
length: 14
size: many
V: TRBV5-1
J: TRBJ2-7
DNA: TGCGCCAGCAGCTTGGTCGGGGGAGAATACGAGCAGTACTTC
CDR3: CASSLVGGEYEQYF

D: TRBD2
length: 17
size: NA
V: TRBV4-1
J: TRBJ2-1
DNA: TGCGCCAGCAGCTCTCAACCCCTAGCGGGAGTATACAATGAGCAGTTCTTC
CDR3: CASSSQPLAGVYNEQFF

D: NA
length: 15
size: NA
V: TRBV5-1
J: TRBJ1-4
DNA: TGCGCCAGCAGCTTGTCGGGAGCGGCTAATGAAAAACTGTTTTTT
CDR3: CASSLSGAANEKLFF

D: NA
length: 15
size: few
V: TRBV6-5
J: TRBJ2-2
DNA: TGTGCCAGCAGTAACCAACAGATAGGAATCGGGGAGCTGTTTTTT
CDR3: CASSNQQIGIGELFF

D: TRBD2
length: 15
size: NA
V: TRBV7-2
J: TRBJ2-1
DNA: TGTGCCAGCAGCTTAACGTATGGACTAGCGGCCCTGGGGTTCTTC
CDR3: CASSLTYGLAALGFF

D: NA
length: 17
size: many
V: TRBV5-1
J: TRBJ2-2
DNA: TGCGCCAGCAGCTTGTCGGGGTCTCTCCCCAACACCGGGGAGCTGTTTTTT
CDR3: CASSLSGSLPNTGELFF

D: NA
length: 14
size: few
V: TRBV6-1
J: TRBJ2-2
DNA: TGTGCCAGCTCGGGGAATTCGAACACCGGGGAGCTGTTTTTT
CDR3: CASSGNSNTGELFF

D: TRBD1
length: 14
size: few
V: TRBV29-1
J: TRBJ2-7
DNA: TGCAGCGTTGAAGATTACACAGGGGACAACGAGCAGTACTTC
CDR3: CSVEDYTGDNEQYF

D: NA
length: 13
size: few
V: TRBV5-1
J: TRBJ2-1
DNA: TGCGCCAGCAGCTTGGGACTTACCAATGAGCAGTTCTTC
CDR3: CASSLGLTNEQFF

D: NA
length: 13
size: many
V: TRBV15
J: TRBJ1-5
DNA: TGTGCCACCAGCCCGCGGGTGGAGCAGCCCCAGCATTTT
CDR3: CATSPRVEQPQHF

D: NA
length: 14
size: few
V: TRBV20-1
J: TRBJ1-4
DNA: TGCAGTGCCAATAAGGGGGCAACTAATGAAAAACTGTTTTTT
CDR3: CSANKGATNEKLFF

D: NA
length: 16
size: NA
V: TRBV20-1
J: TRBJ2-7
DNA: TGCAGTGCTAGAGATCTGGGGACGGTTGTCGACTACGAGCAGTACTTC
CDR3: CSARDLGTVVDYEQYF

D: TRBD1
length: 15
size: many
V: TRBV27
J: TRBJ1-5
DNA: TGTGCCAGCAGTTTTCGGGGACAGGGGGACCAGCCCCAGCATTTT
CDR3: CASSFRGQGDQPQHF

D: TRBD2
length: 17
size: NA
V: TRBV11-2
J: TRBJ2-2
DNA: TGTGCCAGCAGCTTTGGGAGACTAGCGGGAGGCACCGGGGAGCTGTTTTTT
CDR3: CASSFGRLAGGTGELFF

D: TRBD1
length: 17
size: NA
V: TRBV27
J: TRBJ1-2
DNA: TGTGTCAGCAGTTTATCAGTTGGGACAGAAGCTAACTATGGCTACACCTTC
CDR3: CVSSLSVGTEANYGYTF

D: NA
length: 13
size: few
V: TRBV28
J: TRBJ2-7
DNA: TGTGCCAGCAGGATGGCGGACTACGGGGAGCAGTACTTC
CDR3: CASRMADYGEQYF